This T cell receptor beta chain was captured in a study of blood T cell repertoires in COVID-19. CDR3 length: 15 residues. Germline assignment: CDR1 SGHRS and CDR2 YFSETQ. Trimming cost V 1 base and J 4 bases, with 14 bases left between them. This clone came up a few times. Produced via immunoSEQ multiplex PCR; TCRdb's table is partial and in-frame only. The data hold around 77,000 clones, with about four fifths observed a single time. The sequence came from a woman older than 75 with active or convalescent COVID-19. The sequencing input was peripheral blood. The J gene is TRBJ1-2, the V gene TRBV5-1; the D is unclear. The CDR3 DNA reads as TGCGCCAGCAGCTTGTCCCTCGGGGAATCCTATGGCTACACCTTC. This sequence encodes CASSLSLGESYGYTF. The full variable domain, in which reference TRBV5-1 and TRBJ1-2 provide the parts outside the CDR3, is KAGVTQTPRYLIKTRGQQVTLSCSPISGHRSVSWYQQTPGQGLQFLFEYFSETQRNKGNFPGRFSGRQFSNSRSEMNVSTLELGDSALYLCASSLSLGESYGYTFGSGTRLTVV.